This T cell receptor (beta chain) was documented in a study of blood T cell repertoires in COVID-19. Clones were read by immunoSEQ multiplex PCR, and TCRdb kept only the in-frame ones, dropping some. This table has about 120,000 clones, about nine tenths appearing once. There are 15 residues in the CDR3. With 4 bases removed from V and 4 bases from J, the gap between germline ends came to 14 bases. The germline CDR1 and CDR2 sequences are KGHDR and SFDVKD. V is TRBV24-1 and J is TRBJ2-3, with D uncertain. Sequences were obtained from peripheral blood. The sequence was collected from a human donor with active COVID-19. The donor label of this sample is uncertain. CDR3 nucleotides: TGTGCCACCAGTGAACCCTACCCAGGTCCAGATACGCAGTATTTT. Translating gives CATSEPYPGPDTQYF.